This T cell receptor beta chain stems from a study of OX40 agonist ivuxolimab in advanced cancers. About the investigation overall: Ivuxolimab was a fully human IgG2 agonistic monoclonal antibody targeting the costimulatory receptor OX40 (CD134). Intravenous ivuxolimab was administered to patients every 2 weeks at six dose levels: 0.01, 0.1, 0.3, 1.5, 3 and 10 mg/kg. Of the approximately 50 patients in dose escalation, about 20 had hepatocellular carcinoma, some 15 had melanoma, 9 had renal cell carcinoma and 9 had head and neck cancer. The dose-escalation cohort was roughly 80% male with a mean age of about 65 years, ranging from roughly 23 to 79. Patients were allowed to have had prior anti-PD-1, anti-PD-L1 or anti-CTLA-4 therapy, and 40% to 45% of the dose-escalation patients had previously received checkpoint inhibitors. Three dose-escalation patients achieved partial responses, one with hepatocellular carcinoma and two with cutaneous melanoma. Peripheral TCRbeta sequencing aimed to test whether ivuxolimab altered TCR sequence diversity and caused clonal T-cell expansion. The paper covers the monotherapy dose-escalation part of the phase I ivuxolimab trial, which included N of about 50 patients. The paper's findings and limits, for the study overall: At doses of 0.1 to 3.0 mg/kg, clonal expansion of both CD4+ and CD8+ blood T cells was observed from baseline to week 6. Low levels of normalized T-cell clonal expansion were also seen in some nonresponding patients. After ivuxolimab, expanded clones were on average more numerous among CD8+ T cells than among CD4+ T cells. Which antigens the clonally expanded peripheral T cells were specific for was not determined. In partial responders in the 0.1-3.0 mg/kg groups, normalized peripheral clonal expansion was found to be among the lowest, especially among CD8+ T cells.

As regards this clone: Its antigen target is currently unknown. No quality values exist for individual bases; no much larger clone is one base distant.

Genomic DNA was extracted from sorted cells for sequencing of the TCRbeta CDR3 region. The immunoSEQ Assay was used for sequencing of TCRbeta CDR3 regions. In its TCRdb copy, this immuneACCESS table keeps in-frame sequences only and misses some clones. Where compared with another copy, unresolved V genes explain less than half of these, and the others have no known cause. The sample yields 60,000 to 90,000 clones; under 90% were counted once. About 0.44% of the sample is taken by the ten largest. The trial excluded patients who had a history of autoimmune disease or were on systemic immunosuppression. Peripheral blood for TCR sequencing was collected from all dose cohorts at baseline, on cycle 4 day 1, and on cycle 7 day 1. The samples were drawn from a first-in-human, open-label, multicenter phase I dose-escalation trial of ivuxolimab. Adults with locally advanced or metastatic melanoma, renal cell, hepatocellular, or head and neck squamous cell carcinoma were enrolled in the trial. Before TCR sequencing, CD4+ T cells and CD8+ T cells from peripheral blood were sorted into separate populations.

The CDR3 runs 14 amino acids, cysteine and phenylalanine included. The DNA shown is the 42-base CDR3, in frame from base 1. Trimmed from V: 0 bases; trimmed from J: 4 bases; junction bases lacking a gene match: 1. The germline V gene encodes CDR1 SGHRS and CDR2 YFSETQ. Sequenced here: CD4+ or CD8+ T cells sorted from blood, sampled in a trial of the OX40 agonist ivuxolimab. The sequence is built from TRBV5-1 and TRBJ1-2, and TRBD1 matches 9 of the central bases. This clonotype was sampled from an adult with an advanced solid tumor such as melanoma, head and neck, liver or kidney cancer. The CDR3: CASSLGDRAYGYTF. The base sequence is TGCGCCAGCAGCTTGGGGGACAGGGCCTATGGCTACACCTTC.